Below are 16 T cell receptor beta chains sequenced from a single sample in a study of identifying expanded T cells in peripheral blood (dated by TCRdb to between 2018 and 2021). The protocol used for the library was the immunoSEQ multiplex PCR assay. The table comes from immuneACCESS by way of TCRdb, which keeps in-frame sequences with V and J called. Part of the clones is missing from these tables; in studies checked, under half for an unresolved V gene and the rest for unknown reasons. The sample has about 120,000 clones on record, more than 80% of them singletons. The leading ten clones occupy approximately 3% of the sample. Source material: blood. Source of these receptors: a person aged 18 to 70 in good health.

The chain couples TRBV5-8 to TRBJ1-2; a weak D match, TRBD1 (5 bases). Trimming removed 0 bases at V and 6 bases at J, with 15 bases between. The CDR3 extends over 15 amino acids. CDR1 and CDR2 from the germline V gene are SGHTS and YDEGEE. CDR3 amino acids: CASSLEPGHDDGYTF. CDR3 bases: TGTGCCAGCAGCTTGGAACCAGGACACGACGATGGCTACACCTTC. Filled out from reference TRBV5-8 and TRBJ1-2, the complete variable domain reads EAGVTQSPTHLIKTRGQQATLRCSPISGHTSVYWYQQALGLGLQFLLWYDEGEERNRGNFPPRFSGRQFPNYSSELNVNALELEDSALYLCASSLEPGHDDGYTFGSGTRLTVV.

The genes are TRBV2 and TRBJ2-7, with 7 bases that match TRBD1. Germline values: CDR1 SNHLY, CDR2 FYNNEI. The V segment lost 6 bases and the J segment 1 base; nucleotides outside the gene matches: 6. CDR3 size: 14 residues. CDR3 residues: CASSRQGKSYEQYF. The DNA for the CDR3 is TGTGCCAGCAGCCGACAGGGCAAATCCTACGAGCAGTACTTC. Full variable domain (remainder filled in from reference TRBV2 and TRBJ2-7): EPEVTQTPSHQVTQMGQEVILRCVPISNHLYFYWYRQILGQKVEFLVSFYNNEISEKSEIFDDQFSVERPDGSNFTLKIRSTKLEDSAMYFCASSRQGKSYEQYFGPGTRLTVT.

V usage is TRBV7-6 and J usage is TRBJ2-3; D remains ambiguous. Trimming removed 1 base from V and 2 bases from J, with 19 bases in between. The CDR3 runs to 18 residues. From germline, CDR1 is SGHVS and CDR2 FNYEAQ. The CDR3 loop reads CASSLEPPGGSSTDTQYF. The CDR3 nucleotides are TGTGCCAGCAGCTTAGAGCCCCCTGGCGGATCATCCACAGATACGCAGTATTTT.

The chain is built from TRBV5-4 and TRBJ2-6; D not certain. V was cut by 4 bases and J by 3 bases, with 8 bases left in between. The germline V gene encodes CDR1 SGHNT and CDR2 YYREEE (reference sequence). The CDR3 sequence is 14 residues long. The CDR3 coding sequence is TGTGCCAGCAGCCGTCCCGGTGGGGCCAACGTCCTGACTTTC. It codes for CASSRPGGANVLTF.

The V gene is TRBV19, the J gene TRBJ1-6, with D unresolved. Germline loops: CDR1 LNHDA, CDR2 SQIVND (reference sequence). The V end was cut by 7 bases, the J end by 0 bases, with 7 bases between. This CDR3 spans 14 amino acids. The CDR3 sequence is CASTSSSYNSPLHF. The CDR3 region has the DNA TGTGCCAGTACTTCTAGCTCCTATAATTCACCCCTCCACTTT.

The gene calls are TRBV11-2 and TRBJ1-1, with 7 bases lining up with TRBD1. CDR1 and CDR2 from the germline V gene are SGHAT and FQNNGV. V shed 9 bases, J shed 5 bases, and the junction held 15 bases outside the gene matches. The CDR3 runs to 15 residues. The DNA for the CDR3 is TGTGCCAGTACGAACAGGGGTCTCCTCGGGACTGAAGCTTTCTTT. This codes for CASTNRGLLGTEAFF.

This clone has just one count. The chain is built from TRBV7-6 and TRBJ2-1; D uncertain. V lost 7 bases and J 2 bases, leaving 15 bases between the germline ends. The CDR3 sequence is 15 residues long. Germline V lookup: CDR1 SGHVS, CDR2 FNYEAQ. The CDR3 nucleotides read TGTGCCAGCACCCTGGGGTGCCCCCCCTACAATGAGCAGTTCTTC. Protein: CASTLGCPPYNEQFF.

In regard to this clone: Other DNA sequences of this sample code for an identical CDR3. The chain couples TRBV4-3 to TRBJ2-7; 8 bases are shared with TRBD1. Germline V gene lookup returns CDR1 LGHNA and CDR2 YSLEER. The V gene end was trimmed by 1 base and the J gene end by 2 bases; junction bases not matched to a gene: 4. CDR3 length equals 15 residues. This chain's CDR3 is CASSQGTGSTYEQYF. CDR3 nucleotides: TGCGCCAGCAGCCAAGGGACAGGGAGTACCTACGAGCAGTACTTC.

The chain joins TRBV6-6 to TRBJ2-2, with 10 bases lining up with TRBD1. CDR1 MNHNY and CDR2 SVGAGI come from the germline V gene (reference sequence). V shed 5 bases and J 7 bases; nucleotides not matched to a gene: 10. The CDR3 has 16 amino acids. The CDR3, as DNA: TGTGCCAGCAGTCCATCCGCGGGACAGGGGCGCGGGGAGCTGTTTTTT. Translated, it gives CASSPSAGQGRGELFF.

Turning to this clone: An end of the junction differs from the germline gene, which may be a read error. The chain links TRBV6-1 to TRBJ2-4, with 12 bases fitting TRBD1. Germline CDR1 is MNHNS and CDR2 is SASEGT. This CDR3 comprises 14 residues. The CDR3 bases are TGTGCCAGCAGTGACATCCGGGACAGGGGGCGTCGGCACTTC. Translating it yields CASSDIRDRGRRHF.

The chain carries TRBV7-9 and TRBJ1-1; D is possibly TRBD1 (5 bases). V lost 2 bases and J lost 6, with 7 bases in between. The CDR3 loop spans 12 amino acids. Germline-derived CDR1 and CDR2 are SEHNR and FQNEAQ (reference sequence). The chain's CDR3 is CASSLRQSEAFF. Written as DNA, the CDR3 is TGTGCCAGCAGCTTAAGACAGTCTGAAGCTTTCTTT. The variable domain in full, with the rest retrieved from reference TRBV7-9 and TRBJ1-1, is DTGVSQNPRHKITKRGQNVTFRCDPISEHNRLYWYRQTLGQGPEFLTYFQNEAQLEKSRLLSDRFSAERPKGSFSTLEIQRTEQGDSAMYLCASSLRQSEAFFGQGTRLTVV.

The DNA for the CDR3 is TGCAGCGTAGGGCAGGGCCTCACCGAGCAGTACTTC. Translation gives CSVGQGLTEQYF. The chain uses TRBV29-1 and TRBJ2-7, with TRBD1 as a possible D gene (5 bases). CDR3 size: 12 residues. The V gene's germline CDR1 is SQVTM and CDR2 ANQGSEA. The V gene lost 6 bases and the J gene lost 6 bases, with 15 bases spanning the gap.

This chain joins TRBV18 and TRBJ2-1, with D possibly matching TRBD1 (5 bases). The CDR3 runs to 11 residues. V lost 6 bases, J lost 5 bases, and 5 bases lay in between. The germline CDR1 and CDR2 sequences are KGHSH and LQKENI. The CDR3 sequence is CASSRDNEQFF. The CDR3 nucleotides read TGTGCCAGCTCCAGGGACAATGAGCAGTTCTTC. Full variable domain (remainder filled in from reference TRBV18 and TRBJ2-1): NAGVMQNPRHLVRRRGQEARLRCSPMKGHSHVYWYRQLPEEGLKFMVYLQKENIIDESGMPKERFSAEFPKEGPSILRIQQVVRGDSAAYFCASSRDNEQFFGPGTRLTVL.

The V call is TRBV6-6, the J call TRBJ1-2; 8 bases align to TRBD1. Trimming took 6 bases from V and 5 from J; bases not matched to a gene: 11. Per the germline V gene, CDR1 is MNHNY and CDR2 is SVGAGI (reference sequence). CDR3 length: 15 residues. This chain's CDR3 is CASSDQGAGRYGYTF. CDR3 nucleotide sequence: TGTGCCAGCAGCGATCAGGGGGCGGGCAGGTATGGCTACACCTTC.

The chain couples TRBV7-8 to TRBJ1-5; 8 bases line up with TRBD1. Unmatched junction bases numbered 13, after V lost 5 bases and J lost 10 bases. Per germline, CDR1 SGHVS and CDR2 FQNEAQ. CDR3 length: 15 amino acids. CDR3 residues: CASSLDRTGFGPQHF. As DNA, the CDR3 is TGTGCCAGCAGCCTTGACAGGACAGGGTTTGGACCCCAGCATTTT.

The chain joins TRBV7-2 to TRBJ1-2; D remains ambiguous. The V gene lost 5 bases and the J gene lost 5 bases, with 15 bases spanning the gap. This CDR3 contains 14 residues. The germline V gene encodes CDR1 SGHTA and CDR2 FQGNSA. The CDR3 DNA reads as TGTGCCAGCAGCCCCGGAGGAGACCCTTATGGCTACACCTTC. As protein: CASSPGGDPYGYTF.